Below, one TCR beta chain is given with its context. The CDR3 covers 15 residues. Germline assignment: CDR1 LGHDT and CDR2 YNNKEL (reference sequence). The ends were cut back, 5 bases at V and 2 bases at J, with 13 bases in the middle. The data originate from a study of blood T cell repertoires in COVID-19. Study information: There were acute and convalescent COVID-19 samples, and they came from the United States, Italy and Spain. T cells, B-cell-depleted T cells, or PBMCs supplied cDNA or gDNA.

Original methodology: By means of reference gene primer amplification, nucleated cell counts were estimated. The repertoire was sequenced with immunoSEQ multiplex PCR; TCRdb's copy has only in-frame clones and lacks some. V and J calls and clone size are given by that table; D and trimming were obtained from the DNA. The data contain 18,000 or so clones, 85% of them singletons. The sequenced sample consisted of peripheral blood. This chain uses TRBV3-1 (or the pseudogene TRBV3-2) with TRBJ1-3, with D possibly TRBD1 on 6 matching bases. The source of this sequence is a human donor with active COVID-19. The donor label of this sample is uncertain. This chain's CDR3 is CASSAPGHTGNTIYF. The DNA of the CDR3 is TGTGCCAGCAGCGCACCGGGACACACTGGAAACACCATATATTTT.